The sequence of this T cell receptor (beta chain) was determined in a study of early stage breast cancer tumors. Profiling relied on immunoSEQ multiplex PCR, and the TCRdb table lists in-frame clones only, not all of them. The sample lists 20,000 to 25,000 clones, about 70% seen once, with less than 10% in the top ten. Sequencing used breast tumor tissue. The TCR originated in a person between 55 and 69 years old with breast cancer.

CDR3 coding DNA: TGTGCCAGCAGCCCCGGCATGGGCAGGGTTGAGGAGACCCAGTACTTC. This sequence encodes CASSPGMGRVEETQYF. The chain is built from TRBV7-3 and TRBJ2-5; possible D gene TRBD1, 5 bases. Germline lookup yields CDR1 SGHTA and CDR2 FQGTGA. Between the trimmed V and J ends, which lost 5 bases and 5 bases, there was a span of 21 bases. This CDR3 has 16 amino acids.